This TCR beta chain is drawn from a study of T cells in Graves' hyperthyroidism and ophthalmopathy. The CDR3 is 13 residues long. Trimming stripped 4 bases from V and 0 bases from J, with 7 bases between. The V gene's germline CDR1 is SGHRS and CDR2 YFSETQ. Using RNA transcripts as the source, TCR beta CDR3 regions were amplified. The HTBI primer set served for first-round RT-PCR of the TCR CDR3. From the multiplex PCR reads, TCRdb called clonotypes with MiXCR, one entry per CDR3 protein. Seen here are 370,000 or so distinct CDR3 sequences, more than 15% observed once, and the top ten hold roughly a quarter. This clonotype was counted at least ten times.

V usage is TRBV5-1 and J usage is TRBJ1-1; unclear D gene. This TCR was sampled from a woman younger than 35 with Graves' hyperthyroidism that later progressed to Graves' ophthalmopathy. The sample consisted of blood. This chain's CDR3 is CASSGSMNTEAFF. Written as DNA, the CDR3 is TGCGCCAGCAGCGGGTCGATGAACACTGAAGCTTTCTTT.